Listed below are T cell receptor beta chains from one sample, sequenced in a study of blood T cell repertoires in COVID-19. Produced via immunoSEQ multiplex PCR; TCRdb's table is partial and in-frame only. This table holds around 200,000 clones, 85% found once. The sequenced sample consisted of PBMCs or T cells enriched from blood (not recorded which). The receptor source for this set is a man aged 35-49 years who had recovered from COVID-19. Both conserved end residues are part of each CDR3. A D gene is named only where the DNA matches it firmly. For some rows the clone size is stated as once, few or many, or as a class when expanded; others skip it.

clone_size j_call v_call d_call cdr3_nt cdr3_aa
. TRBJ1-2 TRBV5-1 . TGCGCCAGCAGCTCAGGGACAAAGCTATATGGCTACACCTTC CASSSGTKLYGYTF
. TRBJ2-1 TRBV2 TRBD2 TGTGCCAGCATCCCTGGGTTCACTAGCGGGAGTTGGGATGAGCAGTTCTTC CASIPGFTSGSWDEQFF
. TRBJ1-1 TRBV7-3 . TGTGCCAGCAGCCCCGGGGGAGGTTTGGGAACTGAAGCTTTCTTT CASSPGGGLGTEAFF
few TRBJ1-1 TRBV23-1 . TGCGCCAGCAGCCCCTTTTTGAACACTGAAGCTTTCTTT CASSPFLNTEAFF
. TRBJ1-1 TRBV27 TRBD1 TGTGCCAGCAGAACAGGGGTTGCTGCTGAAGCTTTCTTT CASRTGVAAEAFF
. TRBJ1-3 TRBV19 . TGTGCCAGTAGTATGGGCAGGGTGGTCGGAAACACCATATATTTT CASSMGRVVGNTIYF
. TRBJ2-3 TRBV2 . TGTGCCAGCAGTGAAGGGTTTGCACGGGATACGCAGTATTTT CASSEGFARDTQYF
. TRBJ2-2 TRBV6-1 . TGTGCCAGCAGTGAGGGGAGATCCCGCACCGGGGAGCTGTTTTTT CASSEGRSRTGELFF
. TRBJ1-3 TRBV30 . TGTGCCTGGAGTTCAGGGAGGCCTGGAAACACCATATATTTT CAWSSGRPGNTIYF
. TRBJ1-1 TRBV4-1 . TGCGCCAGCAGCCAACCTTACCTCGACAGAAGCACTGAAGCTTTCTTT CASSQPYLDRSTEAFF
. TRBJ1-5 TRBV19 TRBD1 TGTGCCAGTAGTTCGACAGGGAATCAGCCCCAGCATTTT CASSSTGNQPQHF
. TRBJ2-7 TRBV28 . TGTGCCAGCAGTTTGACAGACTACGAGCAGTACTTC CASSLTDYEQYF
. TRBJ2-7 TRBV6-1 TRBD2 TGTGCCAGCAGTGATGTCGGAGCTAGCGGGAGCTACGAGCAGTACTTC CASSDVGASGSYEQYF
. TRBJ1-1 TRBV7-8 TRBD1 TGTGCCAGCAGCTTTCAGGGGGTGAGCACTGAAGCTTTCTTT CASSFQGVSTEAFF
. TRBJ1-2 TRBV11-2 TRBD1 TGTGCCAGCAGCTTAGGGACAGGTCGGGGCTACACCTTC CASSLGTGRGYTF
. TRBJ2-7 TRBV7-8 . TGTGCCAGCAGCTCGGGGATTCCTCCCTACGAGCAGTACTTC CASSSGIPPYEQYF
. TRBJ2-7 TRBV5-1 TRBD1 TGCGCCAGCAGCTTGACGGGACAGACCTACGAGCAGTACTTC CASSLTGQTYEQYF
. TRBJ1-2 TRBV5-1 . TGCGCCAGCAGCTCAGAACCCCCTACAGGGACCCTCGGCTACACCTTC CASSSEPPTGTLGYTF
once TRBJ2-7 TRBV4-2 . TGTGCCAGCAGCCAAGCGGGGCCAGGGGAGACGTACGAGCAGTACTTC CASSQAGPGETYEQYF
. TRBJ1-1 TRBV4-2 . TGTGCCAGCAGCCAATTTCACAGAACTAACACTGAAGCTTTCTTT CASSQFHRTNTEAFF
. TRBJ2-7 TRBV5-6 . TGTGCCAGCAGCCCACACGGAGAGTCCTACGAGCAGTACTTC CASSPHGESYEQYF
. TRBJ1-1 TRBV2 TRBD1 TGTGCCAGCAGTCCGACAGGGAATATGAACACTGAAGCTTTCTTT CASSPTGNMNTEAFF